The 9 T cell receptor beta chains reported below all come from one sample, sequenced in a study of blood T cell repertoires in COVID-19. The repertoire was sequenced with immunoSEQ multiplex PCR; TCRdb's copy has only in-frame clones and lacks some. In the table there are 250,000 to 300,000 clones, about 87% of which are singletons. Sequencing was done on a sample of peripheral blood. The receptor set was obtained from a woman in her 30s who had recovered from COVID-19.

CDR3 nucleotides: TGTGCCAGCACTAGGACAGTTAGCAATCAGCCCCAGCATTTT. It specifies CASTRTVSNQPQHF. V and J are TRBV6-5 and TRBJ1-5; weak D call: TRBD1 (6 bases). V was cut by 7 bases and J by 0 bases, with 10 bases left in between. CDR1 is MNHEY and CDR2 is SVGAGI in the germline V gene. This CDR3 comprises 14 residues.

In this sample, this clone turned up once. The chain links TRBV4-2 to TRBJ2-7, with D possibly matching TRBD2 (5 bases). Germline V gene lookup returns CDR1 LGHNA and CDR2 YNFKEQ. This CDR3 is 15 amino acids long. V gave up 3 bases and J gave up 3 bases, with 15 bases separating them. The CDR3 nucleotides read TGTGCCAGCAGCCAGGAGCTCGGGGAGTTCTACGAGCAGTACTTC. Protein sequence: CASSQELGEFYEQYF.

The V gene is TRBV7-9, the J gene TRBJ1-5; TRBD1 agrees at 7 bases. The germline CDR1 and CDR2 sequences are SEHNR and FQNEAQ (reference sequence). This CDR3 is 14 amino acids long. V lost 3 bases, J lost 6 bases, and 5 bases stayed unmatched. The chain's CDR3 is CASSFGQESQPQHF. CDR3 sequence (DNA): TGTGCCAGCAGCTTTGGACAGGAAAGTCAGCCCCAGCATTTT.

The chain has TRBV7-9 and TRBJ2-6, with TRBD2 identical over 7 bases. Per the germline V gene, CDR1 is SEHNR and CDR2 is FQNEAQ (reference sequence). Trimming removed 6 bases from V and 2 bases from J; junction bases left unmatched: 7. The CDR3 extends over 16 amino acids. The chain's CDR3 is CASSDRGEAGANVLTF. The CDR3 nucleotides read TGTGCCAGCAGTGACCGGGGGGAGGCTGGGGCCAACGTCCTGACTTTC.

The V call is TRBV18, the J call TRBJ1-3; maybe TRBD1 (6 bases). The CDR3 is made up of 14 amino acids. V was pared by 5 bases and J by 0 bases, with 8 bases between. CDR1 is KGHSH, CDR2 LQKENI, per germline. CDR3 residues: CASSDRSSGNTIYF. In DNA, the CDR3 is TGTGCCAGCTCAGACAGGTCCTCTGGAAACACCATATATTTT.

This chain connects TRBV19 to TRBJ2-7; D gene ambiguous. V lost 1 base and J 5 bases, leaving 6 bases between the germline ends. Germline V gives CDR1 LNHDA, CDR2 SQIVND (reference sequence). CDR3 length equals 12 residues. The CDR3 is CASSIVGDEQYF. CDR3 in DNA: TGTGCCAGTAGTATAGTGGGCGACGAGCAGTACTTC.

V and J are TRBV18 and TRBJ1-4, with TRBD1 as a possible D gene (6 bases). CDR1 and CDR2 from the germline V gene are KGHSH and LQKENI. This CDR3 comprises 17 residues. Between the trimmed V and J ends, which lost 3 bases and 2 bases, there was a span of 16 bases. In nucleotides, the CDR3 is TGTGCCAGCTCACCCCTGGGGCCAGGGGCTACTAATGAAAAACTGTTTTTT. Its protein product is CASSPLGPGATNEKLFF.

The V and J genes are TRBV7-2 and TRBJ2-7; TRBD1 might be the D (6 bases). Trimming removed 5 bases from V and 2 bases from J, with 13 bases in between. The CDR3 extends over 14 amino acids. Germline V gene sequence: CDR1 SGHTA, CDR2 FQGNSA. In DNA, the CDR3 is TGTGCCAGCAGCGGACAGACAGGAGCCTACGAGCAGTACTTC. Translated, it gives CASSGQTGAYEQYF.

The chain employs TRBV4-3 and TRBJ1-2; 7 bases align to TRBD1. CDR3 length: 18 residues. Germline V gene lookup returns CDR1 LGHNA and CDR2 YSLEER. With V trimmed by 0 bases and J by 2 bases, 12 bases remained unmatched. The CDR3 sequence: CASSQDKREEGANYGYTF. CDR3 nucleotide sequence: TGCGCCAGCAGCCAAGATAAGCGTGAGGAGGGGGCAAACTATGGCTACACCTTC.